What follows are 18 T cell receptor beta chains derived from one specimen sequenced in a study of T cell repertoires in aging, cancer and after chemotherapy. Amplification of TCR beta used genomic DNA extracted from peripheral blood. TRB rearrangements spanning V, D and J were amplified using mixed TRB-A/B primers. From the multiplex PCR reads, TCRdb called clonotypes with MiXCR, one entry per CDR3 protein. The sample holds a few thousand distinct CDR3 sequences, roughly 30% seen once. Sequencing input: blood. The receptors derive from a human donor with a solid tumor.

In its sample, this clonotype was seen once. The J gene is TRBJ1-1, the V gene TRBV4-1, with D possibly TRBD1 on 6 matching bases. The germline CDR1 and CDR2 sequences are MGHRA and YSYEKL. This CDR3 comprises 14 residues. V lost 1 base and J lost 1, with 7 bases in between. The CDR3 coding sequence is TGCGCCAGCAGCCAAGTGACAGGGAACACTGAAGCTTTCTTT. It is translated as CASSQVTGNTEAFF.

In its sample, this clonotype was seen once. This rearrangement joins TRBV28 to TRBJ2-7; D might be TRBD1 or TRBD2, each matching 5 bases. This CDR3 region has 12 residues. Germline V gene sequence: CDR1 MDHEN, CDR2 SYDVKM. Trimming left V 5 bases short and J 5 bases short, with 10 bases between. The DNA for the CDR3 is TGTGCCAGCAGTGGGACCCACAACGAGCAGTACTTC. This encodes CASSGTHNEQYF.

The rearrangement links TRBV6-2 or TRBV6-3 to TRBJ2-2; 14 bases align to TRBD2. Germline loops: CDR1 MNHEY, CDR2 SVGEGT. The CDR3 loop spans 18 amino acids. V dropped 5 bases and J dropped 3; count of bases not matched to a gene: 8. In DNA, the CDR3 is TGTGCCAGCAGTCCCGGGACTAGCGGGAGTAGGGACACCGGGGAGCTGTTTTTT. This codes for CASSPGTSGSRDTGELFF.

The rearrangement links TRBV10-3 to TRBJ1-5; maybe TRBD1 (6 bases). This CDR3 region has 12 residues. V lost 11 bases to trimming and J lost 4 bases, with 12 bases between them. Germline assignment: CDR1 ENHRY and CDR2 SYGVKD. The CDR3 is CAVQGTNQPQHF. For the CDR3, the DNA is TGTGCCGTACAGGGTACGAATCAGCCCCAGCATTTT.

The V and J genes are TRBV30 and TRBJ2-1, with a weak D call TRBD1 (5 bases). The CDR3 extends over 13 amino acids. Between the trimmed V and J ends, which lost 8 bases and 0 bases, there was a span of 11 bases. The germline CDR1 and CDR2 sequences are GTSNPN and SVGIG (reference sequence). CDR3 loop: CAQGRSSYNEQFF. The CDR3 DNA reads TGTGCCCAGGGCAGGAGCTCCTACAATGAGCAGTTCTTC.

CDR3 region: CSARTGTGGIWEQYF. The CDR3 DNA sequence: TGCAGTGCTAGAACCGGGACAGGGGGCATTTGGGAGCAGTACTTC. The chain has TRBV20-1 and TRBJ2-7, with 12 bases fitting TRBD1. Trimming cost V 2 bases and J 7 bases; bases outside gene matches: 9. Germline CDR1 reads DFQATT; CDR2 reads SNEGSKA (reference sequence). The CDR3 runs to 15 residues.

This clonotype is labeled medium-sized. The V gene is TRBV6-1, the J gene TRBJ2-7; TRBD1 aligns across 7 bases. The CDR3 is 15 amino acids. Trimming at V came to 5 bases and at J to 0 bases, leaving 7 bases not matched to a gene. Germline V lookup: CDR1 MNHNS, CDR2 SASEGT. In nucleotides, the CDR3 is TGTGCCAGCAGTATCGGACAGGAAGGCTCCTACGAGCAGTACTTC. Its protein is CASSIGQEGSYEQYF.

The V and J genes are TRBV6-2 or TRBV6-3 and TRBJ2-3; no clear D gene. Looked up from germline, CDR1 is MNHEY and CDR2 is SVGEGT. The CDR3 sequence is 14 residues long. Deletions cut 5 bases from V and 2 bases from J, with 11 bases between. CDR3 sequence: CASSANRITDTQYF. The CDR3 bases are TGTGCCAGCAGTGCGAATCGGATCACAGATACGCAGTATTTT.

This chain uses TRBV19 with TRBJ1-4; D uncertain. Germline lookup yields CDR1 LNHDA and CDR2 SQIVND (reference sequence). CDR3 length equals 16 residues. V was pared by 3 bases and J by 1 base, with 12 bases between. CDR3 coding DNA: TGTGCCAGTAGTATGTGGAGGGTAGGAACTAATGAAAAACTGTTTTTT. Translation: CASSMWRVGTNEKLFF.

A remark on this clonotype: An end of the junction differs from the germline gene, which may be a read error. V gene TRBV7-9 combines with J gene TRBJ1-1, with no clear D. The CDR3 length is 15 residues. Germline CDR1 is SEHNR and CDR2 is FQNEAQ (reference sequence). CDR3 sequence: CASSLIGDSNTKAFF. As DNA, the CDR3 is TGTGCCAGCAGCTTAATCGGGGATTCTAACACTAAAGCTTTCTTT.

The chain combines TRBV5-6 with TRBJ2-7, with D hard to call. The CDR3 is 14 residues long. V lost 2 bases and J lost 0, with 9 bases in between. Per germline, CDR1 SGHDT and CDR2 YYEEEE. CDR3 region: CASSFGPSSYEQYF. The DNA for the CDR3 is TGTGCCAGCAGCTTCGGGCCCAGCTCCTACGAGCAGTACTTC.

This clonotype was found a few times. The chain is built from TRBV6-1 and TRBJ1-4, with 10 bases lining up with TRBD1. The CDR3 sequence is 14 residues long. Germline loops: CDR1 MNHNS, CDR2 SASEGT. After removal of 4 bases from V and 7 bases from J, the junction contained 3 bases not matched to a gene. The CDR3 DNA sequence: TGTGCCAGCAGTGCCGGGACAGGGGTTGAAAAACTGTTTTTT. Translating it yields CASSAGTGVEKLFF.

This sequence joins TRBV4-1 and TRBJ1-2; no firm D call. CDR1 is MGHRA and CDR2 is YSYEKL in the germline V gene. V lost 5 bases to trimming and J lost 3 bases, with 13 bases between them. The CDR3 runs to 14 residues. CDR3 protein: CASSSPVGDYGYTF. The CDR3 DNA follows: TGCGCCAGCAGCTCACCCGTTGGGGACTATGGCTACACCTTC.

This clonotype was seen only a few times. CDR3 sequence (DNA): TGTGCCAGCAGCTTAGGGGGAGGGGGCTACAATGAGCAGTTCTTC. It yields the protein CASSLGGGGYNEQFF. The chain joins TRBV7-6 to TRBJ2-1, with D perhaps TRBD2 (7 bases). The CDR3 length is 15 residues. The V gene lost 1 base and the J gene lost 3 bases, with 10 bases spanning the gap. Germline-derived CDR1 and CDR2 are SGHVS and FNYEAQ.

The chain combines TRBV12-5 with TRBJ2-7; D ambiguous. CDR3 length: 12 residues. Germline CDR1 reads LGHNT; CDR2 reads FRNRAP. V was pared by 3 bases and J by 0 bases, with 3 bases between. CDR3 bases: TGTGCTAGTGGTTTTGACTCCTACGAGCAGTACTTC. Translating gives CASGFDSYEQYF. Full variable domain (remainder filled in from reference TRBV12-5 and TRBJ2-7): DARVTQTPRHKVTEMGQEVTMRCQPILGHNTVFWYRQTMMQGLELLAYFRNRAPLDDSGMPKDRFSAEMPDATLATLKIQPSEPRDSAVYFCASGFDSYEQYFGPGTRLTVT.

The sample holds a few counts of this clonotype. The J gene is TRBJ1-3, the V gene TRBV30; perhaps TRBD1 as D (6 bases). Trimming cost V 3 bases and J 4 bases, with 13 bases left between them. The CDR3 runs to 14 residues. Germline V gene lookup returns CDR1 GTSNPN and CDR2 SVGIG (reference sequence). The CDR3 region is CAWRGGALGNTIYF. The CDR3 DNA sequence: TGTGCCTGGAGGGGGGGGGCGCTGGGAAACACCATATATTTT.

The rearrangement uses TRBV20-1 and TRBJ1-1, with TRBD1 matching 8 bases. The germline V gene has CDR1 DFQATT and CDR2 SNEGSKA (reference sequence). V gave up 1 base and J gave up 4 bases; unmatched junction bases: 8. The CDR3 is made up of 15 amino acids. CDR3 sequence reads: CSARGRQGSSTEAFF. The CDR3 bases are TGCAGTGCTAGAGGCAGACAGGGGTCGAGCACTGAAGCTTTCTTT.

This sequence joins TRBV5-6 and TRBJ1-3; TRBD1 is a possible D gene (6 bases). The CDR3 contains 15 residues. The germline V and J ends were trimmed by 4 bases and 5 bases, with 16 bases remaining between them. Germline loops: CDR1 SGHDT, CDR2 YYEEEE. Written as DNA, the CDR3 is TGTGCCAGCAGCCCACAGGACAGTAGTAGAAACACCATATATTTT. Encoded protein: CASSPQDSSRNTIYF.